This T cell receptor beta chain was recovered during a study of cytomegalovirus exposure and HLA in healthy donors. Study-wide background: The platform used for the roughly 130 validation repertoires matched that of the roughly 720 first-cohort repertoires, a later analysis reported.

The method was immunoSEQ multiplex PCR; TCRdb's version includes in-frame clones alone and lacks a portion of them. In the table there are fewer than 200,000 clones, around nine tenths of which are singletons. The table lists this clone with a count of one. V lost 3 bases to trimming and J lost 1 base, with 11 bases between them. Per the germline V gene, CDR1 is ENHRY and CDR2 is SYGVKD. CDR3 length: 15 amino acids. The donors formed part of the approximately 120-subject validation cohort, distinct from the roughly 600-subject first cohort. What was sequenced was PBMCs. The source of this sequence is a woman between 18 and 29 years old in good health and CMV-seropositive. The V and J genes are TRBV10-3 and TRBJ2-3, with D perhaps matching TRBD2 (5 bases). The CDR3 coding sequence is TGTGCCATCAGTGATCCGGGGATAGGCACAGATACGCAGTATTTT. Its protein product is CAISDPGIGTDTQYF.